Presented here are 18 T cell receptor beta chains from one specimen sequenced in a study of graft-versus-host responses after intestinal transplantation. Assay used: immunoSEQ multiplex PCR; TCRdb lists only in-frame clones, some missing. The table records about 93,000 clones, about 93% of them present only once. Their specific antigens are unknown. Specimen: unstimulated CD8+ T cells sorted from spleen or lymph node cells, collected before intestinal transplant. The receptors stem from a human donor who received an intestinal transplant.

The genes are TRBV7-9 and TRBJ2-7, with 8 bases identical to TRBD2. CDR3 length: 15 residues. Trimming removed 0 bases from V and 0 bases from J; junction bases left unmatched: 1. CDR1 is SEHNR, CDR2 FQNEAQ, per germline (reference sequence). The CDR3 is CASSLASGASYEQYF. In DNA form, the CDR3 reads TGTGCCAGCAGCTTAGCTAGCGGGGCCTCCTACGAGCAGTACTTC.

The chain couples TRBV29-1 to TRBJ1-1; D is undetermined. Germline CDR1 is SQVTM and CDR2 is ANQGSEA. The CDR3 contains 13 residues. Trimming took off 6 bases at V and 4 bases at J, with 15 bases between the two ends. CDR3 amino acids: CSVHDGSGTEAFF. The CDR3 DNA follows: TGCAGCGTCCACGACGGCTCGGGCACTGAAGCTTTCTTT.

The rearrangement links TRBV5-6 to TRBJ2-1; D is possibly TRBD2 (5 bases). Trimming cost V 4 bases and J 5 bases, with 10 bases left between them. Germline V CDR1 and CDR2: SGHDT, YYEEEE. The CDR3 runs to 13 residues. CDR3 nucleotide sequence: TGTGCCAGCAGCGAGGGAGTGAACAATGAGCAGTTCTTC. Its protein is CASSEGVNNEQFF.

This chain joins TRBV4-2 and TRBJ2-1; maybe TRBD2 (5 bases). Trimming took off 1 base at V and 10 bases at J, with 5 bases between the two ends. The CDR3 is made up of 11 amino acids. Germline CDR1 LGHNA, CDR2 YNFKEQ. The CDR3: CASSQAGEQFF. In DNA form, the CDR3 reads TGTGCCAGCAGCCAAGCGGGAGAGCAGTTCTTC.

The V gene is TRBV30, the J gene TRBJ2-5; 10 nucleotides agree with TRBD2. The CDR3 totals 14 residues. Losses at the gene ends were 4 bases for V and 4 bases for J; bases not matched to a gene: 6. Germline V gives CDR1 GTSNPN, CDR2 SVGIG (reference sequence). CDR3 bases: TGTGCCTGGACTAGCGGGGGACAAGGAGAGACCCAGTACTTC. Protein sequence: CAWTSGGQGETQYF.

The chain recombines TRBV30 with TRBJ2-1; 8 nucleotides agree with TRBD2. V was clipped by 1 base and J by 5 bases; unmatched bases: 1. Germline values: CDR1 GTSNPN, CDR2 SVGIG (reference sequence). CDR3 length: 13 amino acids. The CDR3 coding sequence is TGTGCCTGGAGTGCGGGGGGGGACAATGAGCAGTTCTTC. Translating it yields CAWSAGGDNEQFF.

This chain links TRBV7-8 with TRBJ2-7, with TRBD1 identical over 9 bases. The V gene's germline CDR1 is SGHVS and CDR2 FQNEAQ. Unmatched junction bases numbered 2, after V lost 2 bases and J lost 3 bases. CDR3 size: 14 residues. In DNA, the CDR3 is TGTGCCAGCAGCTTAATGGGACAGGGCTACGAGCAGTACTTC. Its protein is CASSLMGQGYEQYF.

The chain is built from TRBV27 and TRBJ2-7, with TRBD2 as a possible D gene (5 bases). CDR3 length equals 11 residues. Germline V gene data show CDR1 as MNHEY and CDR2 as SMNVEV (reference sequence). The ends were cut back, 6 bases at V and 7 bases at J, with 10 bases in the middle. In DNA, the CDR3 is TGTGCCAGCAGCTCCGGGATAGAGCAGTACTTC. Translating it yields CASSSGIEQYF.

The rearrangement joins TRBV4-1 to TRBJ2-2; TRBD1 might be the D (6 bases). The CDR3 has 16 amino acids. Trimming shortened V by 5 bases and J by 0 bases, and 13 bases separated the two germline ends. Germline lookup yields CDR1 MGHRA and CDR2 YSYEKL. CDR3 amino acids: CASSSPGGTNTGELFF. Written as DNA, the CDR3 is TGCGCCAGCAGCTCACCTGGGGGCACGAACACCGGGGAGCTGTTTTTT.

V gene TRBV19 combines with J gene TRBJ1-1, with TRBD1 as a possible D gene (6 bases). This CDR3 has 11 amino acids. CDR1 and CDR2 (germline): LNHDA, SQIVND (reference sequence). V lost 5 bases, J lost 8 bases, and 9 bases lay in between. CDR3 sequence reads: CASSAGEEAFF. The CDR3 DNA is TGTGCCAGTAGTGCAGGGGAGGAAGCTTTCTTT. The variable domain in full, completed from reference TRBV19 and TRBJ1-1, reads DGGITQSPKYLFRKEGQNVTLSCEQNLNHDAMYWYRQDPGQGLRLIYYSQIVNDFQKGDIAEGYSVSREKKESFPLTVTSAQKNPTAFYLCASSAGEEAFFGQGTRLTVV.

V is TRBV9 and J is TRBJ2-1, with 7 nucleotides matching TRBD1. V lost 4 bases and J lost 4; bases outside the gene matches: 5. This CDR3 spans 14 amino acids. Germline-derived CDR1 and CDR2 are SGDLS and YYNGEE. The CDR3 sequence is CASSTRDSYNEQFF. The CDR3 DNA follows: TGTGCCAGCAGCACCAGGGACAGTTACAATGAGCAGTTCTTC.

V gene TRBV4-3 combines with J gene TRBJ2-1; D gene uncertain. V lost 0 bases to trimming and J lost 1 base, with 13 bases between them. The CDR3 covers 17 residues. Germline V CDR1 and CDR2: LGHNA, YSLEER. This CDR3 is CASSQDPTVMSYNEQFF. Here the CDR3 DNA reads TGCGCCAGCAGCCAAGATCCAACAGTGATGTCCTACAATGAGCAGTTCTTC.

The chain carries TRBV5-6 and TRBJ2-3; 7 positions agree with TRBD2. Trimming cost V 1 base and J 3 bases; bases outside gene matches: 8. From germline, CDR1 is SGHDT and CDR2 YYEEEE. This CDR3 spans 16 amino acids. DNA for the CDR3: TGTGCCAGCAGCTTGTCCCTCAGGGAGGGGACAGATACGCAGTATTTT. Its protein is CASSLSLREGTDTQYF. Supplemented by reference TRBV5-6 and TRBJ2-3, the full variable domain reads DAGVTQSPTHLIKTRGQQVTLRCSPKSGHDTVSWYQQALGQGPQFIFQYYEEEERQRGNFPDRFSGHQFPNYSSELNVNALLLGDSALYLCASSLSLREGTDTQYFGPGTRLTVL.

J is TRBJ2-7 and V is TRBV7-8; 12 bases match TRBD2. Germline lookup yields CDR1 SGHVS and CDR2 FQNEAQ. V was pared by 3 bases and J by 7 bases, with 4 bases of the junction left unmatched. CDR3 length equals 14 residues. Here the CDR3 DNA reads TGTGCCAGCAGCTTCGGGCTAGCGGGAGGGGAGCAGTACTTC. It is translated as CASSFGLAGGEQYF.

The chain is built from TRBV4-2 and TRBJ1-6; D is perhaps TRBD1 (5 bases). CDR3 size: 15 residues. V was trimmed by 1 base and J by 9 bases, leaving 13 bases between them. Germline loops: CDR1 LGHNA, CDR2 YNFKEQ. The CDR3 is CASSQVGREGSPLHF. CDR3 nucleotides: TGTGCCAGCAGCCAAGTGGGCAGGGAGGGTTCACCCCTCCACTTT.

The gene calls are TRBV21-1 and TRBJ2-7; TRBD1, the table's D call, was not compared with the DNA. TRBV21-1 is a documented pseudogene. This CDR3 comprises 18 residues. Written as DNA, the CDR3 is TGTGCCAGCAGCAAGGACGGTGATAGACAGCCCGGTGGGGACGAGCAGTACTTC. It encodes CASSKDGDRQPGGDEQYF.

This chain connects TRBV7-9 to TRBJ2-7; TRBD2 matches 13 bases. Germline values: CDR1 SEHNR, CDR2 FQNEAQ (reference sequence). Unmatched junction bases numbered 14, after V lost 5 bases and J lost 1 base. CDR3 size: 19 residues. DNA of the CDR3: TGTGCCAGCAGCGGAACTAGGACTAGCGGGGGTGTAGGTTCCTACGAGCAGTACTTC. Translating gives CASSGTRTSGGVGSYEQYF.

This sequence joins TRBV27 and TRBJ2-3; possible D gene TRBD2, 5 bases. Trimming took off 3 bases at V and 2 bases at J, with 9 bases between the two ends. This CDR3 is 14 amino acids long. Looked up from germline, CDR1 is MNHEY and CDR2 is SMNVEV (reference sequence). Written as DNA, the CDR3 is TGTGCCAGCAGTTTGACCCTAGCCACAGATACGCAGTATTTT. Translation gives CASSLTLATDTQYF.